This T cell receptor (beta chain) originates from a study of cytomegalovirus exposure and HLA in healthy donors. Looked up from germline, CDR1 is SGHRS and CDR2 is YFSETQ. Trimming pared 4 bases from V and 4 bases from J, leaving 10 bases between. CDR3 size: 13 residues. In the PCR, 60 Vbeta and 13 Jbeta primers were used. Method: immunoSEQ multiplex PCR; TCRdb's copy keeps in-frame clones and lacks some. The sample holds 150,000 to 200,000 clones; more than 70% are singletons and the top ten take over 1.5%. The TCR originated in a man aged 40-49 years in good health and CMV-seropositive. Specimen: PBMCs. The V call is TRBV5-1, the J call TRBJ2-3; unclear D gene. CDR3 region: CASSTVGSDTQYF. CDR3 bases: TGCGCCAGCAGCACGGTCGGGTCAGATACGCAGTATTTT.